The clone carrying this T cell receptor (beta chain) has just one count. This entry belongs to a study of blood T cell repertoires in COVID-19. Overall study: Italy, Spain and the United States were the sources of the convalescent and acute COVID-19 samples. Sources were T cells, B-cell-depleted T cells, or PBMCs; the material itself was cDNA or gDNA.

As processed by the authors: Scientists estimated how many nucleated cells there were by amplifying reference gene primers. The assay was immunoSEQ multiplex PCR, and TCRdb's table has in-frame clones only and misses some. Clonal size and the V and J genes are those of that table, whereas D and trimming came from the DNA. Of about 99,000 clones in the sample, around 83% are singletons; the top ten hold roughly 2%. The TCR originated in a man in his 70s with active or convalescent COVID-19. What was sequenced was peripheral blood.

CDR3: CASSTGGAGANVLTF. The DNA for the CDR3 is TGTGCCAGCAGCACAGGGGGCGCTGGGGCCAACGTCCTGACTTTC. J is TRBJ2-6 and V is TRBV6-2 or TRBV6-3, with TRBD1 matching over 9 bases. The CDR3 is 15 residues long. J gave up 2 bases and V 6 bases, and 2 bases lay outside the gene matches. Germline loops: CDR1 MNHEY, CDR2 SVGEGT.